These 5 T cell receptor beta chains share one sample of origin, sequenced in a study of blood T cell repertoires in COVID-19 (dated by TCRdb to 2020 to 2021). Libraries were prepared through the immunoSEQ multiplex PCR assay. Here the immuneACCESS table is served through TCRdb, limited to in-frame sequences with V and J called. Missing clones are a known gap in these copies; in checked studies unresolved V genes cover under half, and the rest lacks a known reason. The table for this sample lists roughly 32,000 clones; about 89% of them were counted only once. Approximately 9.8% of the sample goes to the ten largest clones. Material for sequencing was peripheral blood. Receptor source: a human donor with active COVID-19. The donor label of this sample is uncertain.

The chain joins TRBV4-3 to TRBJ1-1, with TRBD1 identical over 7 bases. The V segment lost 4 bases and the J segment 4 bases; nucleotides outside the gene matches: 3. The germline V gene encodes CDR1 LGHNA and CDR2 YSLEER. The CDR3 sequence is 13 residues long. Here the CDR3 reads CASSPAGGTEAFF. The CDR3 region has the DNA TGCGCCAGCAGCCCTGCAGGGGGCACTGAAGCTTTCTTT.

The chain combines TRBV28 with TRBJ2-3, with TRBD2 matching 9 bases. The V gene end was trimmed by 6 bases and the J gene end by 5 bases; junction bases not matched to a gene: 9. In germline, CDR1 is MDHEN, CDR2 SYDVKM. The CDR3 is made up of 15 amino acids. The CDR3 loop is CASREPGLARDTQYF. The CDR3 DNA is TGTGCCAGCAGGGAACCGGGACTAGCTCGAGATACGCAGTATTTT.

CDR3 sequence (DNA): TGTGCCAGCAGCTTAGTACTAGCGGACTACAATGAGCAGTTCTTC. It encodes CASSLVLADYNEQFF. The chain joins TRBV7-3 to TRBJ2-1; TRBD2 aligns across 8 bases. Germline CDR1 SGHTA, CDR2 FQGTGA. With 2 bases clipped from V and 3 bases from J, the junction kept 3 bases outside the gene matches. The CDR3 consists of 15 residues.

V is TRBV5-1 and J is TRBJ2-1; D is unresolved. V lost 4 bases and J lost 5, with 13 bases in between. This CDR3 spans 14 amino acids. In germline, CDR1 is SGHRS, CDR2 YFSETQ. CDR3 DNA: TGCGCCAGCAGCCGACTCCGCACCCACAATGAGCAGTTCTTC. It is translated as CASSRLRTHNEQFF.

The chain is built from TRBV4-3 and TRBJ2-3; 7 bases are a match to TRBD1. CDR3 length: 14 residues. Per germline, CDR1 LGHNA and CDR2 YSLEER. V shed 2 bases and J 10 bases; nucleotides not matched to a gene: 9. The CDR3 sequence is CASSQSGTGVAQYF. CDR3 nucleotides: TGCGCCAGCAGCCAATCGGGAACAGGGGTCGCGCAGTATTTT.